Described below is a single TCR beta chain sequence and its context. These data are taken from a study of shared clonotypes between healthy human individuals. This CDR3 has 13 amino acids. V lost 2 bases to trimming and J lost 4 bases; unmatched junction nucleotides: 2. The V gene's germline CDR1 is GTSNPN and CDR2 SVGIG (reference sequence). Some clones are missing from TCRdb's copy, which holds only in-frame ones; the method was immunoSEQ multiplex PCR. The sample includes 2 million to 2.5 million clones, almost 96% of them seen just once. This clonotype originated in a young man in good health. The chain uses TRBV30 and TRBJ2-5; 9 nucleotides agree with TRBD1. Sequenced material: naive CD4+ T cells sorted from blood. Subset defined: CD45RA+ positively selected. The CDR3 DNA sequence: TGTGCCTGGAGTCAACAGGGGGCAGAGACCCAGTACTTC. This gives the protein CAWSQQGAETQYF. The entire variable domain, with the rest obtained from reference TRBV30 and TRBJ2-5, is as follows: SQTIHQWPATLVQPVGSPLSLECTVEGTSNPNLYWYRQAAGRGLQLLFYSVGIGQISSEVPQNLSASRPQDRQFILSSKKLLLSDSGFYLCAWSQQGAETQYFGPGTRLLVL.